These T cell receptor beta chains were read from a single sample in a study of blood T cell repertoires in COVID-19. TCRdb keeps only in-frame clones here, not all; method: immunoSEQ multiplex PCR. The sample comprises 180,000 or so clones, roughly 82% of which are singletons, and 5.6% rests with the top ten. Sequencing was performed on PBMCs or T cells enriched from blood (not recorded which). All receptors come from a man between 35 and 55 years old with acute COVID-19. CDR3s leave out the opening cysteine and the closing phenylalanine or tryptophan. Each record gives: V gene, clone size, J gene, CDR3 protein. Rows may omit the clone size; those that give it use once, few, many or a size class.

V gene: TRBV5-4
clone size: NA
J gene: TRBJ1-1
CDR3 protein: ASSLGGQGEAF

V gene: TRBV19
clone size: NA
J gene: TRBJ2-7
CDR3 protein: ASSTVAASYEQY

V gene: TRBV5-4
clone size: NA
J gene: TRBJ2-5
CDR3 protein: ASSFSRGEVQETQY

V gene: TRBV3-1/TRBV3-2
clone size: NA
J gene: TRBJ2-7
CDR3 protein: ASSFVAGEGEQY

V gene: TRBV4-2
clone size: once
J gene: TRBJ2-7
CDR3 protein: ASSQGYFGGTYEQY

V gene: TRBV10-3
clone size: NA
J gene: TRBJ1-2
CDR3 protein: AIEEDRGRRYT

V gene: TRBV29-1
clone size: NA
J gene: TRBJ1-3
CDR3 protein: SASWGGSGNTIY

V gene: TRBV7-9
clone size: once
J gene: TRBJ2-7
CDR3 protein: ASSSLAGGGEQY

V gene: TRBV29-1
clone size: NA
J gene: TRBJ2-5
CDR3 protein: SWGDQETQY

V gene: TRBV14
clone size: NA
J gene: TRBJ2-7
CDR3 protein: ASSQRPPGQGRYEQY

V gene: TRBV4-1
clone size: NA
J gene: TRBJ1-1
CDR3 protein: ASSQPHVTNTEAF

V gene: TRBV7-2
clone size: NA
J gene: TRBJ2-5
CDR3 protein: ASSSALLAQETQY

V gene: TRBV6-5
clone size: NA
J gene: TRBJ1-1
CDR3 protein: ASTLGNQGNEAF

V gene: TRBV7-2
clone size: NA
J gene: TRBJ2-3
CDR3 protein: ASSPAPGQGGADTQY

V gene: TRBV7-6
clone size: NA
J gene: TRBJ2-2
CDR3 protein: ASSRTVTRTAGELF

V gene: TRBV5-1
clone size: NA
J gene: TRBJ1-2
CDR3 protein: ASSQEIHYGYT

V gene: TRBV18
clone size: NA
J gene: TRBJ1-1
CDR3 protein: ASSPALGQYTEAF

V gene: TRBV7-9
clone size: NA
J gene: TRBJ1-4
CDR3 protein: ASSQGQGRGEKLF

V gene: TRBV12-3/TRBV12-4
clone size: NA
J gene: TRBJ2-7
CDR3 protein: ASTLSSAYEQY

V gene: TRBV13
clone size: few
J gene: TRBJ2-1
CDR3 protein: ASSLGDGDWV

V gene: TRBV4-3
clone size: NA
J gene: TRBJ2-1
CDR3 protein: ASSQEIAGEVSYNEQF

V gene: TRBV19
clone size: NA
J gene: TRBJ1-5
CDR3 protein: ASSPGAGQPQH

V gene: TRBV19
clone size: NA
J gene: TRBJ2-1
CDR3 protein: ASSRGSYNEQF

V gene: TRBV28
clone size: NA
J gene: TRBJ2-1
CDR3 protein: ASSLGGTVYNEQF

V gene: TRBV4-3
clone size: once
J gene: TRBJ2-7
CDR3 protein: ASSQDRGASYEQY

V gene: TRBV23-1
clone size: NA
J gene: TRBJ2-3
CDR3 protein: ASSHGLTDTQY

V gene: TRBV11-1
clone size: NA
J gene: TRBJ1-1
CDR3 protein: ASSLTGVPEAF

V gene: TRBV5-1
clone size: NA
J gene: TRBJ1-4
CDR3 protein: ASSPGHGDEKLF

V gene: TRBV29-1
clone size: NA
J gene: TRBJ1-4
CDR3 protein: SVEAGVKEKLF

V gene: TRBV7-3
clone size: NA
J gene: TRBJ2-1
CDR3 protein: ASSPVRLEFNEQF

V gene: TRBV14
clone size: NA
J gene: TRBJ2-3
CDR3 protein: ASSPSRVLRTDTQY

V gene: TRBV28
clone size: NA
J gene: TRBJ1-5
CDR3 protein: ASRRTGVQPQH

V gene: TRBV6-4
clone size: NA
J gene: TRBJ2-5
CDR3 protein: ASSPSGQETQY